The clone carrying this T cell receptor beta chain was detected a few times. Its antigen is unidentified. The data derive from a study of T cell repertoires in cytomegalovirus infection. Study at large: The study used recently identified HLA-C-restricted and well-studied HLA-B-restricted CMV epitopes. Findings and caveats of the study: CMV-specific TCR beta clonotypes restricted by HLA-C dominated the ex vivo response.

Trimming at V came to 7 bases and at J to 0 bases, leaving 7 bases not matched to a gene. Germline CDR1 MNHEY, CDR2 SVGAGI. The CDR3 is made up of 15 amino acids. Each CDR3 protein is one row after TCRdb ran MiXCR on the reads. The sample includes under 500,000 distinct CDR3 sequences, under 45% of them seen just once. The rearrangement uses TRBV6-5 and TRBJ2-7; 9 bases are a match to TRBD1. The sample consisted of cultured PBMCs, taken from culture after CMV antigen stimulation. The source is a human donor in good health (CMV status not recorded). Some clones in this sample may be carry-over from other donors' samples. The CDR3 nucleotides are TGTGCCAGCACCAGGGGGACAGGGAGCTCCTACGAGCAGTACTTC. Protein product: CASTRGTGSSYEQYF.